This T cell receptor beta chain was sequenced during a study of cytomegalovirus exposure and HLA in healthy donors (dated by TCRdb to 2016 to 2017). A note on the overall study: According to an earlier analysis of 587 of the donors, 150 million to 200 million T cells yielded 120 million or so unique TCR beta sequences and about 280 Gb of sequence data. Among roughly 370 genotyped donors of the cohort, an average of approximately 250,000 unique TCR beta nucleotide sequences were sequenced per donor, roughly 18% of them non-productive. The study aimed to test whether cataloging public T cell receptors could reveal signatures of past pathogen exposure. Class I and class II HLA loci were covered by the typing at four-digit resolution. Donor age, sex, ethnicity and CMV serostatus were compiled together with the repertoire data. In the later analysis, no new phenotypic data were used to find candidate immune exposures; instead, reliance was placed on TCR beta sequences and their occurrence across donors. Of the 300 to 450 genotyped donors, 65% to 90% fell in the genetic ancestry cluster associated with self-reported Caucasian donors. To decide whether each TCR beta V gene segment behaved as functional or pseudogenic, an earlier analysis of some 570 of the donors relied on high-throughput TCR beta sequencing. Genome-wide SNP genotypes for about 65% of the 666 donors were used in a later genetic analysis, which treated that subset as a discovery cohort. Every repertoire in the discovery cohort had been generated on one and the same sequencing platform. Approximately 300 gigabases of sequencing data and 80 million or so unique TCR sequences were included in an early release covering 500 to 750 HLA-typed donors. A later analysis re-examined previously published TCR beta repertoires from just over 650 donors and added high-resolution HLA genotyping to investigate patterns of TCR occurrence. In addition to the first cohort of 650 to 800 subjects, a separate validation cohort of some 120 different subjects was used. Four or five DR-DQ haplotypes were handled as single units for association and clustering because linkage in the cohort was strong. To predict cytomegalovirus infection status, the study combined high-throughput TCR immunosequencing, statistical association of individual TCRs with disease status, and machine learning. Typing coverage differed by locus: A, B, C, DRB1 and DQB1 were typed in roughly 620-640 donors, DQA1 in 522, DPA1 in around 580, and DPB1 in roughly 450. The T cell repertoires of 666 subjects were profiled by immunosequencing and related to cytomegalovirus serostatus. The paper's findings and limits, for the study overall: In a later analysis, most CMV-associated TCR beta chains were found to appear HLA-restricted, with HLA associations seemingly driven largely by CMV exposure. The earlier analysis of almost 600 of the donors excluded some 15 rarely observed V segments, including chromosome 9 orphons, because counts were too low. In a later genetic analysis, fewer N-insertions in productive TCRs were reported among donors in an Asian-associated ancestry cluster than the 666-donor mean. In both the original and validation cohorts, the classifier was reported to diagnose cytomegalovirus status with high specificity and sensitivity. At a false discovery rate of 0.05, a later analysis linked about 16,000 TCR beta sequences to specific HLA alleles. A few of the identified cytomegalovirus-associated TCR beta chains were confirmed in vitro to be specific for cytomegalovirus antigens. A later analysis reported that several top co-occurrence clusters appeared linked to parvovirus B19, influenza, CMV and Epstein-Barr virus. An association between a missense DCLRE1C variant and V-gene and J-gene trimming of TCR beta chains was found in a later genetic analysis and replicated in an independent cohort. Because HLA typing was unavailable for some donors at each locus, only the typed subset was used in association tests. A further reported finding was that TCR beta sequences accurately predicted the HLA-A and HLA-B alleles for most subjects in the first cohort. Linkage disequilibrium might explain the correlated functional status among segregating V segments, but an unknown experimental factor could not be excluded. In the study, approximately 160 TCR beta chains were listed as associated with cytomegalovirus. Some IMGT-functional V segments, including TRBV6-2 and TRBV6-3, could not be told apart with the 87-base-pair reads, so those segments were excluded. Compared with equally common non-associated chains, HLA-associated TCR beta chains in a later analysis were more clonally expanded and had lower generation probabilities. Roughly uniform sequencing depth across donors was assumed in presence/absence analyses, although this assumption may not hold. The sequencing pipeline was judged likely to have produced a cluster of highly shared sequence variants as a technical artifact. Broadly in line with IMGT annotations, most TCR beta V segments showed up in productive rearrangements about 87% or about 30% of the time in an earlier analysis of approximately 640 of the donors. In a later analysis, the rate of TCR association differed among HLA loci, with DRB1 alleles having the most associated TCRs and HLA-C alleles having the fewest. Across donors, most TCR sequences were observed very rarely, whereas some public TCRs were present in many individuals. It was suggested by the authors that the approach could potentially be generalized to other disease states and immunological phenotypes. When HLA alleles, especially DR and DQ, strongly co-occurred, attributing TCR associations to individual alleles was difficult. The cohort was sequenced for TCR beta chains only, and without alpha or paired-chain data the features that could be detected were limited. Immune exposure information for the cohort was limited to CMV serostatus.

Library preparation employed the immunoSEQ multiplex PCR assay. A mixture of 60 forward primers for TCR Vbeta segments and 13 reverse primers for TCR Jbeta segments was used in the multiplex PCR. The CDR3 region of rearranged TCR beta genes was amplified from genomic DNA by a multiplex PCR assay. The Illumina HiSeq System was used to sequence the amplified TCR beta libraries as 87-base-pair reads. Under the source paper's analysis protocol: A later analysis tallied roughly 78 million unique TCR beta chains across the 666 repertoires, and approximately 12 million of those chains were shared by two or more donors. A nearest-neighbor algorithm error-corrected the raw reads and collapsed the reads into unique sequences, merging closely related sequences to remove PCR and sequencing errors. V, D and J gene segments were assigned by aligning CDR3 sequences to IMGT reference sequences. For a sequence to be retained, at least a six-nucleotide match to both a V gene segment and a J gene segment was required. Rearrangements were classified as productive when the CDR3 lacked stop codons and remained in frame with V and J, and all other rearrangements were classified as non-productive. CDR3 was defined according to IMGT convention as the region running from the second conserved V-encoded cysteine to the conserved J-encoded phenylalanine. The earlier analysis of 587 of the donors excluded sequences that lacked an unambiguous match to a single V gene segment. In an earlier analysis of around 600 of the donors, V segments were called functional above 56.7% productive rearrangements and were called segregating when the between-donor standard deviation exceeded 5%. A statistical classification framework was built to diagnose cytomegalovirus status from the catalog of TCR beta chain sequences. In a later analysis, TCR nucleotide sequences were compared against IMGT/GENE-DB human TR gene sequences so that V and J genes could be assigned. A later analysis assigned CDR3 sequences and most-parsimonious VDJ recombination scenarios with the TCRdist pipeline. In a later analysis, each TCR beta chain was defined by its CDR3 amino acid sequence together with its V-gene family, and reads lacking a unique V-gene family were excluded. To address suspected cross-contamination and a sequencing artifact, a later analysis removed roughly 640 highly shared, low-generation-probability nucleotide sequences. For each public chain, a later analysis derived a clonal expansion index from normalized ranks of inferred template counts within each repertoire. In a later analysis, generation probabilities were computed using a VDJ recombination model fitted to out-of-frame rearrangements, and the results were checked against IGoR. In a later analysis, hypergeometric tests were used to score TCR-TCR, TCR-HLA and TCR-CMV co-occurrence, with a repertoire-size bias correction applied to TCR pairs. A later analysis estimated false discovery rates by permuting HLA or CMV assignments 20 times. In a later analysis, co-occurring TCRs were grouped using DBSCAN, and TCRdist sequence similarity was added for clustering within HLA-allele-positive subsets. Repertoires with fewer than 30,000 or more than 120,000 public chains, plus five repertoires with anomalous nucleotide sharing, were excluded from co-occurrence clustering. The immuneACCESS repertoire file appears here via TCRdb, limited to in-frame rearrangements. These files lack a portion of the clones; in checked studies, under half of the deficit traces to unresolved V genes, and the cause of the others is not known. The DNA was the basis for D and trimming; V, J and clone size are from that table. Within this sample are some 170,000 clones, with about 69% of them counted one time only. Roughly 2.8% of the sample rests with the top ten.

About this clone itself: Its antigen is currently not known. No much larger clone exists at a distance of one base, and base qualities are not known.

The CDR3 runs 19 residues from the cysteine to the phenylalanine. Of the read, only the CDR3 DNA is kept; its 57 bases are in frame from base 1. CDR1 and CDR2 were assigned from the germline V gene as ENHRY and SYGVKD. V is pared back by 3 bases and J by 4 bases, with 22 bases lying between the germline termini. The cohort comprised fewer than 750 healthy bone marrow donors. At the time of sampling, every cohort member was nominally healthy, though immune exposures that went unrecorded were likely present. The donor was CMV seronegative and belonged to the group of around 400 seronegative cohort members. A peripheral blood sample was provided by each donor, and peripheral blood mononuclear cells were used for TCR beta sequencing. Genomic DNA was extracted from the blood cell samples with the Qiagen DNeasy Blood Extraction Kit.

The sequence links TRBV10-3 to TRBJ2-6, with TRBD1 tentatively as D gene (7 bases match). The specimen was PBMCs. This TCR came from a male donor in good health and CMV-seronegative. CDR3 reads: CAISDSRQGGAGGANVLTF. The nucleotide sequence reads TGTGCCATCAGTGACTCCCGACAGGGAGGTGCGGGAGGGGCCAACGTCCTGACTTTC.